A single sample is the source of the 17 T cell receptor beta chains below, sequenced in a study of liver allograft versus peripheral blood T cells (dated by TCRdb to the early 2020s). The study in broad terms: The study compared the T cell receptor repertoires present in transplanted livers with the repertoires present in the peripheral blood of liver transplant recipients.

Instrument used: Illumina MiSeq. TCRdb ran its own pipeline on the public reads, namely fastp trimming at Q25 and MiXCR clone calling, and kept in-frame beta chains. Entries that share a CDR3 protein sequence are merged under the most common genes and DNA. For this sample the table gives thousands of distinct CDR3 sequences, of which approximately 15% were detected only once. The leading ten clones occupy about a quarter of the sample. The source is a human patient who had a liver transplant. Following a transplant, some T cells may be graft donor cells, not patient cells.

This clonotype is medium-sized. This chain uses TRBV24-1 with TRBJ1-2; the match to TRBD1 covers 11 bases. Germline-derived CDR1 and CDR2 are KGHDR and SFDVKD. The CDR3 contains 14 residues. J was trimmed by 6 bases and V by 5 bases; bases with no gene match: 4. CDR3 region: CATSGTGGLDGYTF. CDR3 bases: TGTGCCACCAGTGGGACAGGGGGCTTGGATGGCTACACCTTC.

The V gene is TRBV12-3 or TRBV12-4, the J gene TRBJ2-1, with D unclear. There are 13 residues in the CDR3. V was trimmed by 5 bases and J by 2 bases, leaving 7 bases between them. The DNA for the CDR3 is TGTGCCAGCAGTACGAACCCCTACAATGAGCAGTTCTTC. Amino acid sequence: CASSTNPYNEQFF.

There are many counts of this clonotype. The rearrangement joins TRBV2 to TRBJ1-3, with D unresolved. Germline CDR1 reads SNHLY; CDR2 reads FYNNEI. The ends were cut back, 7 bases at V and 2 bases at J, with 6 bases in the middle. The CDR3 consists of 12 residues. The CDR3 loop is CASTPTGNTIYF. The CDR3 nucleotides are TGTGCCAGCACTCCGACTGGAAACACCATATATTTT.

By its share, this clonotype is medium-sized. The V gene is TRBV6-5, the J gene TRBJ2-7; D gene uncertain. With 5 bases removed from V and 4 bases from J, the gap between germline ends came to 12 bases. There are 13 residues in the CDR3. Germline-derived CDR1 and CDR2 are MNHEY and SVGAGI. The CDR3 sequence is CASSGYVIYEQYF. The CDR3 bases are TGTGCCAGCAGTGGGTACGTTATATACGAGCAGTACTTC.

By its share, this clonotype is medium-sized (0.01 to 0.1%). V usage is TRBV14 and J usage is TRBJ1-1; 8 bases map to TRBD1. The CDR3 length is 14 residues. Germline lookup yields CDR1 SGHDN and CDR2 FVKESK. J lost 4 bases, V lost 4 bases, and 5 bases had no gene match. CDR3 in amino acids: CASSLRGLGTEAFF. In DNA form, the CDR3 reads TGTGCCAGCAGCCTCAGGGGGCTGGGCACTGAAGCTTTCTTT.

This clonotype is classed as medium-sized. The chain carries TRBV6-6 and TRBJ1-5, with D uncertain. V lost 7 bases and J 6 bases, leaving 22 bases between the germline ends. Per germline, CDR1 MNHNY and CDR2 SVGAGI (reference sequence). The CDR3 runs to 16 residues. The CDR3: CASTTAPGRIGQPQHF. CDR3 bases: TGTGCCAGCACCACGGCCCCAGGCAGGATCGGTCAGCCCCAGCATTTT.

Judged by abundance, this clonotype is medium-sized (0.01 to 0.1%). The V and J genes are TRBV19 and TRBJ1-2; no reliable D call. Germline V gene data show CDR1 as LNHDA and CDR2 as SQIVND (reference sequence). Trimming removed 6 bases from V and 3 bases from J, with 11 bases in between. The CDR3 has 13 amino acids. CDR3 bases: TGTGCCAGTAGCGAGGAGGGTCACTATGGCTACACCTTC. Protein: CASSEEGHYGYTF. Full variable domain (rest looked up from reference TRBV19 and TRBJ1-2): DGGITQSPKYLFRKEGQNVTLSCEQNLNHDAMYWYRQDPGQGLRLIYYSQIVNDFQKGDIAEGYSVSREKKESFPLTVTSAQKNPTAFYLCASSEEGHYGYTFGSGTRLTVV.

By proportion, this clonotype is medium-sized (0.01 to 0.1%). The V and J genes are TRBV28 and TRBJ1-6, with a weak D call TRBD1 (5 bases). CDR1 and CDR2 (germline): MDHEN, SYDVKM. V was clipped by 1 base and J by 9 bases, with 13 bases between them. The CDR3 is made up of 15 amino acids. The CDR3 loop reads CASSLYGAVVSPLHF. The DNA of the CDR3 is TGTGCCAGCAGTTTATATGGGGCAGTGGTTTCACCCCTCCACTTT.

This chain links TRBV5-4 with TRBJ2-3, with D perhaps being TRBD1 or TRBD2 (5 bases each). This CDR3 is built from 15 residues. CDR1 and CDR2 from the germline V gene are SGHNT and YYREEE (reference sequence). Trimming stripped 5 bases from V and 6 bases from J, with 19 bases between. CDR3 protein: CASSIVGVSPDTQYF. The CDR3 DNA reads as TGTGCCAGCAGTATAGTGGGGGTGTCTCCGGATACGCAGTATTTT.

This clonotype is medium-sized in the sample. The chain carries TRBV6-1 and TRBJ1-5; D might be TRBD1 (5 bases). The CDR3 covers 16 residues. Germline V gene data show CDR1 as MNHNS and CDR2 as SASEGT. V lost 2 bases, J lost 0 bases, and 11 bases lay in between. For the CDR3, the DNA is TGTGCCAGCAGTGAATCGTGGACATATAGCAATCAGCCCCAGCATTTT. Amino acids: CASSESWTYSNQPQHF.

This chain joins TRBV14 and TRBJ2-3; 10 positions match TRBD2. The germline V gene has CDR1 SGHDN and CDR2 FVKESK. Trimming took 3 bases from V and 4 from J; bases not matched to a gene: 4. This CDR3 region has 15 residues. The CDR3 nucleotides are TGTGCCAGCAGCCAGGGCAGCGGGGGGGCAGATACGCAGTATTTT. Translating gives CASSQGSGGADTQYF. Full variable domain (rest looked up from reference TRBV14 and TRBJ2-3): EAGVTQFPSHSVIEKGQTVTLRCDPISGHDNLYWYRRVMGKEIKFLLHFVKESKQDESGMPNNRFLAERTGGTYSTLKVQPAELEDSGVYFCASSQGSGGADTQYFGPGTRLTVL.

This clonotype is judged medium-sized. This rearrangement joins TRBV24-1 to TRBJ1-5; D is perhaps TRBD1 (5 bases). Trimming removed 4 bases from V and 0 bases from J, with 12 bases in between. This CDR3 region has 16 residues. Germline V gene sequence: CDR1 KGHDR, CDR2 SFDVKD. CDR3: CATSESGTDSNQPQHF. The DNA of the CDR3 is TGTGCCACCAGTGAGTCCGGGACGGATAGCAATCAGCCCCAGCATTTT.

This clonotype ranks as medium-sized (0.01 to 0.1%). The chain links TRBV27 to TRBJ1-4; a weak D match, TRBD1 (6 bases). This CDR3 comprises 15 residues. Germline V lookup: CDR1 MNHEY, CDR2 SMNVEV (reference sequence). The V end lost 6 bases, the J end lost 3 bases, and 14 bases lay between the germline ends. The CDR3, as DNA: TGTGCCAGCAGCTGGAAGGGGACACCTAATGAAAAACTGTTTTTT. Its translation is CASSWKGTPNEKLFF.

Comments on this clonotype: This could be a read error, since a much larger clone is one nucleotide away. V and J are TRBV6-1 and TRBJ1-1; possibly TRBD1 for D (6 bases). V was trimmed by 8 bases and J by 0 bases, leaving 13 bases between them. This CDR3 spans 14 amino acids. Germline CDR1 and CDR2: MNHNS and SASEGT. CDR3 bases: TGTGCCAGCCGATGGGGGGCAATGAACACTGAAGCTTTCTTT. Translation: CASRWGAMNTEAFF.

In its sample, this clonotype is medium-sized. The V call is TRBV6-1, the J call TRBJ2-1, with a tentative D call TRBD1 (5 bases). The CDR3 runs to 14 residues. Germline-derived CDR1 and CDR2 are MNHNS and SASEGT. The V gene lost 5 bases and the J gene lost 2 bases, with 10 bases spanning the gap. CDR3 loop: CASSNRIAYNEQFF. The CDR3 DNA reads as TGTGCCAGCAGTAACAGGATCGCCTACAATGAGCAGTTCTTC.

By its share, this clonotype is medium-sized. The chain employs TRBV20-1 and TRBJ2-7; 12 positions match TRBD2. The CDR3 runs 14 residues. The V and J ends lost 1 base and 6 bases, in that order; junction bases with no gene match: 4. Germline V gene lookup returns CDR1 DFQATT and CDR2 SNEGSKA (reference sequence). The CDR3 here is CSARGTSGDIEQYF. The DNA for the CDR3 is TGCAGTGCTAGAGGGACTAGCGGGGATATCGAGCAGTACTTC.

In its sample, this clonotype ranks as medium-sized (0.01 to 0.1%). The chain uses TRBV5-6 and TRBJ1-1, with D uncertain. Per germline, CDR1 SGHDT and CDR2 YYEEEE. The CDR3 has 11 residues. Between the trimmed V and J ends, which lost 1 base and 6 bases, there was a span of 4 bases. CDR3 sequence reads: CASSLSSEAFF. For the CDR3, the DNA is TGTGCCAGCAGCTTGAGCTCTGAAGCTTTCTTT.